These T cell receptor beta chains were read from a single sample in a study of T-cell reconstitution after alpha-beta-depleted transplantation in children. In TCRdb, the PCR reads were re-called with MiXCR into one record per CDR3 protein. This table has about 250,000 distinct CDR3 sequences, approximately 24% appearing once. The material sequenced was PBMCs, mostly from graft donor cells, taken 360 days after TCRalphabeta/CD19-depleted stem cell transplant. The source of these receptors is a female patient aged 2-15 years who had a stem cell transplant for congenital amegakaryocytic thrombocytopenia, so the T cells may come from the graft donor. The CDR3 runs from the conserved cysteine through the conserved F or W. Each record gives: D gene, V gene, J gene, clone size, CDR3 length, CDR3 DNA, CDR3 protein. A D gene is named only where the DNA matches it firmly. Part of the rows lack a size; the others show once, few, many or a class for expanded clones.

-	TRBV5-1	TRBJ2-2	-	16	TGCGCCAGCAGCAGCACTAGCAATATGAACACCGGGGAGCTGTTTTTT	CASSSTSNMNTGELFF
-	TRBV6-5	TRBJ1-2	-	17	TGTGCCAACAGTTACTCGACTCCCGACAGGAGTTACTATGGCTACACCTTC	CANSYSTPDRSYYGYTF
-	TRBV28	TRBJ2-5	many	13	TGTGCCAGCACTAAACTAGTCCAAGAGACCCAGTACTTC	CASTKLVQETQYF
-	TRBV20-1	TRBJ2-2	few	20	TGCAGTGCTAGAGATCTTGAGGGGGGATCATCCAGGCTTCTCACCGGGGAGCTGTTTTTT	CSARDLEGGSSRLLTGELFF
TRBD1	TRBV4-2	TRBJ2-7	-	15	TGTGCCAGCAGCCAAGATTTAGGACAGGGATACGAGCAGTACTTC	CASSQDLGQGYEQYF
TRBD2	TRBV7-8	TRBJ2-4	few	17	TGTGCCAGCAGCTTCCCGACTAGCGGGACTACCAAAAACATTCAGTACTTC	CASSFPTSGTTKNIQYF
-	TRBV6-5	TRBJ2-1	few	15	TGTGCCAGCAGCCAAGGCCCCGGGGGGCCAAATGAGCAGTTCTTC	CASSQGPGGPNEQFF
-	TRBV7-9	TRBJ1-1	few	13	TGTGCCAGCAGCCCCAGGGGAGGGTCCGAAGCTTTCTTT	CASSPRGGSEAFF
TRBD2	TRBV12-3/TRBV12-4	TRBJ2-3	-	14	TGTGCCAGCAGTAGCGGGAGGACAACAGATACGCAGTATTTT	CASSSGRTTDTQYF
TRBD1	TRBV28	TRBJ2-5	few	16	TGTGCCAGCAGTTTATCACGGGACAGACTTCAAGAGACCCAGTACTTC	CASSLSRDRLQETQYF
-	TRBV20-1	TRBJ2-7	-	12	TGCAGTGCGACCGAGCCGCCTTACGAGCAGTACTTC	CSATEPPYEQYF
TRBD1	TRBV6-1	TRBJ1-2	-	14	TGTGCCAGCAGCCAAGACAGGGACCTTGGGGGCTACACCTTC	CASSQDRDLGGYTF
TRBD1	TRBV3-1	TRBJ2-7	once	18	TGTGCCAGCTGTTTGGGACAGGGCTATGCGGGGCGTTCCTACGAGCAGTACTTC	CASCLGQGYAGRSYEQYF
-	TRBV5-6	TRBJ2-7	once	12	TGTGCCAGCGGACAGAAAACCTACGAGCAGTACTTC	CASGQKTYEQYF
-	TRBV20-1	TRBJ2-5	-	14	TGCAGTGCTAGCGTGATCTCGGGGCAGGAGACCCAGTACTTC	CSASVISGQETQYF